The T cell receptor (beta chain) described here comes from a study of T-cell reconstitution after alpha-beta-depleted transplantation in children. Unique molecular identifiers tagged the TCRbeta library. TCRdb processed the PCR reads anew with MiXCR; each CDR3 protein has one entry. The sample lists 500,000 to 650,000 distinct CDR3 sequences, 9.5% to 12% occurring once. In its sample, this clonotype was seen a few times. The CDR3 extends over 13 amino acids. Trimming pared 5 bases from V and 5 bases from J, leaving 15 bases between. CDR1 and CDR2 from the germline V gene are SQVTM and ANQGSEA. The source is a female patient between 2 and 15 years old who had a stem cell transplant for aplastic anemia, so the T cells may come from the graft donor. The chain links TRBV29-1 to TRBJ1-2, with D unclear. The starting material was PBMCs, mostly from graft donor cells, obtained 180 days after TCRalphabeta/CD19-depleted stem cell transplant. The CDR3 spells CSVIGHTKYGYTF. The CDR3 coding sequence is TGCAGCGTTATAGGTCATACCAAATATGGCTACACCTTC. Based on the CDR3 plus reference TRBV29-1 and TRBJ1-2, the full variable domain is SAVISQKPSRDICQRGTSLTIQCQVDSQVTMMFWYRQQPGQSLTLIATANQGSEATYESGFVIDKFPISRPNLTFSTLTVSNMSPEDSSIYLCSVIGHTKYGYTFGSGTRLTVV.